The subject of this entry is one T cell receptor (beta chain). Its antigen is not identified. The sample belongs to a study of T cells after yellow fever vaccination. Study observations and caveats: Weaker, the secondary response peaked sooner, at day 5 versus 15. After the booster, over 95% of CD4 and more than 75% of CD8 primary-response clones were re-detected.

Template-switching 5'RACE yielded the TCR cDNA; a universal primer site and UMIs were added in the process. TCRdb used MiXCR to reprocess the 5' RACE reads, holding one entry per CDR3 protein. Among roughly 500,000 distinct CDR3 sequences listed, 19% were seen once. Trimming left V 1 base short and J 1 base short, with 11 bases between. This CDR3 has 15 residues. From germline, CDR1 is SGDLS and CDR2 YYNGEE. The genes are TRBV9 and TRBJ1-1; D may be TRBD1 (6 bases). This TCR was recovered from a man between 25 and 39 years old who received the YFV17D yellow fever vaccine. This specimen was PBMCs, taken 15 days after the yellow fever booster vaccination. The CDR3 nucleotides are TGTGCCAGCAGCGTACGGGGGCTGCCGAACACTGAAGCTTTCTTT. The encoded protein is CASSVRGLPNTEAFF.